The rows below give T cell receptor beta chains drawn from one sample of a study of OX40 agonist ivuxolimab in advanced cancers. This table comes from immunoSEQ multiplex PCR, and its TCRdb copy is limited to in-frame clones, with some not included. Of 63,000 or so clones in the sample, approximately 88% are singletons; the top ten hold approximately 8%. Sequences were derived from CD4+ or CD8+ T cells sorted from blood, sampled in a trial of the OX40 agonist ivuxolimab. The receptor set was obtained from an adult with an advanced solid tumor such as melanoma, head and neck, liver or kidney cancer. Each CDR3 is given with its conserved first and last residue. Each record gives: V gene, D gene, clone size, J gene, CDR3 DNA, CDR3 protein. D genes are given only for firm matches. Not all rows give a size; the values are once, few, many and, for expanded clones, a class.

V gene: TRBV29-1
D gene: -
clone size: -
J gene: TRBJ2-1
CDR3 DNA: TGCAGCGCTCTAGGCACCAATGAGCAGTTCTTC
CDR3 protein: CSALGTNEQFF

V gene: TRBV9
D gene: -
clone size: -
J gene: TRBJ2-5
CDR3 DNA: TGTGCCAGCAGCGGAGCCACTAGAGTTGAAGAGACCCAGTACTTC
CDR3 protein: CASSGATRVEETQYF

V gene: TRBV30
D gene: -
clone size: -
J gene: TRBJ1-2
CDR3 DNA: TGTGCCTGGAGCTCCCTTTGGGAAGGCTATGGCTACACCTTC
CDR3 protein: CAWSSLWEGYGYTF

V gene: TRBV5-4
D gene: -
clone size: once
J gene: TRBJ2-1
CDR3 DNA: TGTGCCAGCAGCTCGGAATATGGCTCCTACAATGAGCAGTTCTTC
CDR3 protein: CASSSEYGSYNEQFF

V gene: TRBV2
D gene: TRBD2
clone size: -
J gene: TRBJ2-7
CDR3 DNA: TGTGCCAGCACCGAAAGGCCGGGAGGGATATACGAGCAGTACTTC
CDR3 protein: CASTERPGGIYEQYF

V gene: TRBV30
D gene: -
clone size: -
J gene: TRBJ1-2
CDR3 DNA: TGTGCCTGGAGCGGAGGGTCCGGCTATGGCTACACCTTC
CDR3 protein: CAWSGGSGYGYTF

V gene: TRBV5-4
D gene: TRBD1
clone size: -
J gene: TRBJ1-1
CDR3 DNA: TGTGCCAGCAGCTTTGGACAGGGGAACACTGAAGCTTTCTTT
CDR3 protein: CASSFGQGNTEAFF

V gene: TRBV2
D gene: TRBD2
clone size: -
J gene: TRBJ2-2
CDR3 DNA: TGTGCCAGCATTCTAACTAGCGGGGGCACCGGGGAGCTGTTTTTT
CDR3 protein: CASILTSGGTGELFF

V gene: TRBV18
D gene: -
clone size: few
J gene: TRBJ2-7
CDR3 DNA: TGTGCCAGCTCACTCCGGACTGACGCCTACGAGCAGTACTTC
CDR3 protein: CASSLRTDAYEQYF

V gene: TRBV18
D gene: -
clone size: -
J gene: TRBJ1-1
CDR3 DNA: TGTGCCAGCTCACCCCAAGGGGACTACACTGAAGCTTTCTTT
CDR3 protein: CASSPQGDYTEAFF

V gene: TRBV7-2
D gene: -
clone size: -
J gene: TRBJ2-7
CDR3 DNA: TGTGCCAGCAGCTTTCGACTAGTTTCCGAGCAGTACTTC
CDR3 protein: CASSFRLVSEQYF

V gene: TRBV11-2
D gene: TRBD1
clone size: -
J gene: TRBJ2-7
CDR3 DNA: TGTGCCAGCAGCTTAGGCCGTGGGACAGGGGGAGACGAGCAGTACTTC
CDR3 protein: CASSLGRGTGGDEQYF

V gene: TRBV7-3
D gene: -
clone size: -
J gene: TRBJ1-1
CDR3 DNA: TGTGCCAGCAGCTTAGAGAGCGGCACCAAGAACACTGAAGCTTTCTTT
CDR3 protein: CASSLESGTKNTEAFF

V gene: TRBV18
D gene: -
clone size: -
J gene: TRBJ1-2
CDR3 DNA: TGTGCCAGCTCACCCGAGTATGGCTACACCTTC
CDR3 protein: CASSPEYGYTF

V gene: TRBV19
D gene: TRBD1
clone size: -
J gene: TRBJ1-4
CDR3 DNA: TGTGCCAGTAGTATCCTGGGACAGGGCCCCGATCGGAATGAAAAACTGTTTTTT
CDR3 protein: CASSILGQGPDRNEKLFF

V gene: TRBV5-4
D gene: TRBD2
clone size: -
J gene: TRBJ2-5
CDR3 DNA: TGTGCCAGCAGCTTGAAGCGGGGGGAAACACGGCAAGAGACCCAGTACTTC
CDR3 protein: CASSLKRGETRQETQYF

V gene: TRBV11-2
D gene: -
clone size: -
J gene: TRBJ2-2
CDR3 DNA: TGTGCCAGCAGCTTAGTGACGGACACCGGGGAGCTGTTTTTT
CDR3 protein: CASSLVTDTGELFF

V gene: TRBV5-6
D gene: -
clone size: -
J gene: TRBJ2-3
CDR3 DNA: TGTGCCAGCAGCTTGGGGCCTAGAGGGCCTAGCACAGATACGCAGTATTTT
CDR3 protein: CASSLGPRGPSTDTQYF

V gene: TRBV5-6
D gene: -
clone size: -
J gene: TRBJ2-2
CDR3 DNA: TGTGCCAGCAGCTTGCTGGGGCTTGACACCGGGGAGCTGTTTTTT
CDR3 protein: CASSLLGLDTGELFF

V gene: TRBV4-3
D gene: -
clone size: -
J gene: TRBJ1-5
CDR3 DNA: TGCGCCAGCAGCCAAGTTTTGGGAGCCCCATGGGGTGAAAGCAATCAGCCCCAGCATTTT
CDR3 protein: CASSQVLGAPWGESNQPQHF

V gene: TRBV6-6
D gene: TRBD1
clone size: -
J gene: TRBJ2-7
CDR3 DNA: TGTGCCAGCAGTCAAAGCCGGGACAGGGGTCGGATGGAGCAGTACTTC
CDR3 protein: CASSQSRDRGRMEQYF

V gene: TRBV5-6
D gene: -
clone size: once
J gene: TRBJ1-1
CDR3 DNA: TGTGCCAGCAGCCCGGCCGAGGGAAACACTGAAGCTTTCTTT
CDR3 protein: CASSPAEGNTEAFF

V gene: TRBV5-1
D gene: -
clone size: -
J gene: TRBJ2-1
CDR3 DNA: TGCGCCAGCAGCTTGGCACAAGTATCTGGTGAGCAGTTCTTC
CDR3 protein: CASSLAQVSGEQFF

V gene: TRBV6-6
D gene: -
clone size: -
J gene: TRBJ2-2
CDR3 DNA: TGTGCCAGCAAACTACGGGGGACCGGGGAGCTGTTTTTT
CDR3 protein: CASKLRGTGELFF

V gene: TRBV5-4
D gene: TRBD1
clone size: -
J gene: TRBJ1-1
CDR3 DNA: TGTGCCAGCAGCCCAGGGGGCACTGAAGCTTTCTTT
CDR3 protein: CASSPGGTEAFF

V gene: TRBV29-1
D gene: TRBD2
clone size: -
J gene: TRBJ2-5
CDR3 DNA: TGCAGCGTTGGGGGGGGAACGGAGACCCAGTACTTC
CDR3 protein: CSVGGGTETQYF